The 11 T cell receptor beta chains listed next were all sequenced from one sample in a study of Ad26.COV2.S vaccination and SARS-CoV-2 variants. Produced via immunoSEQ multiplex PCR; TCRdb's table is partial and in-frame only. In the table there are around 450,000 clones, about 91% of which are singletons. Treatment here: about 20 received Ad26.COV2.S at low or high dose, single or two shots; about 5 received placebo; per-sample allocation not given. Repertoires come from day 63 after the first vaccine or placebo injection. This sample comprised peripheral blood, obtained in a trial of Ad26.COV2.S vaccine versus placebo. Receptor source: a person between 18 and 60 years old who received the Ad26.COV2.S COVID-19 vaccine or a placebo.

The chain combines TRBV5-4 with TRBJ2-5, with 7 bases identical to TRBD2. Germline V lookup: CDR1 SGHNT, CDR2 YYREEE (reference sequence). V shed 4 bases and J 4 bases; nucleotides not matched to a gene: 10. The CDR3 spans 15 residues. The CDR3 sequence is CASSDQRGLGETQYF. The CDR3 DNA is TGTGCCAGCAGCGACCAGCGGGGTTTGGGAGAGACCCAGTACTTC. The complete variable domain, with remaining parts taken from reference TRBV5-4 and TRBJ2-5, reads ETGVTQSPTHLIKTRGQQVTLRCSSQSGHNTVSWYQQALGQGPQFIFQYYREEENGRGNFPPRFSGLQFPNYSSELNVNALELDDSALYLCASSDQRGLGETQYFGPGTRLLVL.

The CDR3 loop is CASSRWDGEQYF. The DNA of the CDR3 is TGTGCCAGCAGCAGGTGGGACGGCGAGCAGTACTTC. V usage is TRBV5-5 and J usage is TRBJ2-7; possibly TRBD1 or TRBD2 for D (5 bases each). CDR1 is SGHKS and CDR2 is YYEKEE in the germline V gene (reference sequence). Trimming pared 4 bases from V and 6 bases from J, leaving 11 bases between. The CDR3 has 12 residues.

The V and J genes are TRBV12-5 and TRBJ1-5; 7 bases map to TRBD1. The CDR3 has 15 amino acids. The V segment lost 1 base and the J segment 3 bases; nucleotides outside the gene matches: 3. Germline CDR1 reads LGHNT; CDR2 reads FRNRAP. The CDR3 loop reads CASGLGTGYNQPQHF. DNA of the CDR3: TGTGCTAGTGGTTTGGGGACAGGATACAATCAGCCCCAGCATTTT. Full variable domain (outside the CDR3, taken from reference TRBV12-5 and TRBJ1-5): DARVTQTPRHKVTEMGQEVTMRCQPILGHNTVFWYRQTMMQGLELLAYFRNRAPLDDSGMPKDRFSAEMPDATLATLKIQPSEPRDSAVYFCASGLGTGYNQPQHFGDGTRLSIL.

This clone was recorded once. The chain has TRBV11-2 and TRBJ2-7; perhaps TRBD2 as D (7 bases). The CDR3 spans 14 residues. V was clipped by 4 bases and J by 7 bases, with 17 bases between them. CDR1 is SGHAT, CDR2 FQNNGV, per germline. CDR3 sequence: CASSSLRGAGEQYV. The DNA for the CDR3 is TGTGCCAGCAGCTCCCTACGGGGGGCAGGAGAGCAGTACGTC.

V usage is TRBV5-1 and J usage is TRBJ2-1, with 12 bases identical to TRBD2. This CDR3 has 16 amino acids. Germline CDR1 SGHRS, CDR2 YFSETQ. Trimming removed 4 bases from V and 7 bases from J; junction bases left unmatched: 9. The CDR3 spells CASSAPASGGANEQFF. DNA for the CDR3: TGCGCCAGCAGCGCCCCTGCTAGCGGGGGGGCGAATGAGCAGTTCTTC.

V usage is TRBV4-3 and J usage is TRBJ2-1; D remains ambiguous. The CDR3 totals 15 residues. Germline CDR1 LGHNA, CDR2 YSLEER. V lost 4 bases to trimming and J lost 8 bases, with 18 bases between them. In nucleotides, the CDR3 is TGCGCCAGCAGCCTTATAAGGGTTCCGATCGATGAGCAGTTCTTC. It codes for CASSLIRVPIDEQFF.

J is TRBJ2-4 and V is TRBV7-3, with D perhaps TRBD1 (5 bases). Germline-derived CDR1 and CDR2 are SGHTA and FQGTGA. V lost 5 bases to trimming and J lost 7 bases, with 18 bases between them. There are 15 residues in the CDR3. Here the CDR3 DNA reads TGTGCCAGCAGCCCCGTGGGTGCAGGGTTTAACATTCAGTACTTC. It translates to CASSPVGAGFNIQYF. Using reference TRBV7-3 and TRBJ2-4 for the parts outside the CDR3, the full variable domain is GAGVSQTPSNKVTEKGKYVELRCDPISGHTALYWYRQSLGQGPEFLIYFQGTGAADDSGLPNDRFFAVRPEGSVSTLKIQRTERGDSAVYLCASSPVGAGFNIQYFGAGTRLSVL.

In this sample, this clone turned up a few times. As DNA, the CDR3 is TGTGCCAGTAGTACTACCTACAGGGGGAATCAGCCCCAGCATTTT. It translates to CASSTTYRGNQPQHF. The chain employs TRBV19 and TRBJ1-5; 8 bases are a match to TRBD1. Germline V gene data show CDR1 as LNHDA and CDR2 as SQIVND (reference sequence). The CDR3 is 15 amino acids. The J segment lost 4 bases and the V segment lost 4 bases, leaving 6 bases of the junction unmatched.

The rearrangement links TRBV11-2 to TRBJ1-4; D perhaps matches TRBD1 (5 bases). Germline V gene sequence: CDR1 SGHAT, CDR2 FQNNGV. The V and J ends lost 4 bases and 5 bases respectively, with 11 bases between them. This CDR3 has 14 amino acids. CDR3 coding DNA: TGTGCCAGCAGCTCTCGGACAAGGAATGAAAAACTGTTTTTT. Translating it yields CASSSRTRNEKLFF.

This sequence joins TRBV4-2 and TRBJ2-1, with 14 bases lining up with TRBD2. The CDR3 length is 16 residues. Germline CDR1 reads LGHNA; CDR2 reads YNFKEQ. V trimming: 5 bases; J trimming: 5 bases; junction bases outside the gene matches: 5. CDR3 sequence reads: CASSSRLAGGDNEQFF. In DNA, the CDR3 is TGTGCCAGCAGCTCCCGACTAGCGGGAGGGGACAATGAGCAGTTCTTC.

The CDR3 coding sequence is TGTGCCAGCAGCAGAGAAACAGGGGGCATCGACGCTTTCTTT. Protein sequence: CASSRETGGIDAFF. The chain links TRBV9 to TRBJ1-1; TRBD1 aligns across 9 bases. V shed 4 bases, J shed 11 bases, and the junction held 12 bases outside the gene matches. CDR1 SGDLS and CDR2 YYNGEE come from the germline V gene. CDR3 size: 14 residues.